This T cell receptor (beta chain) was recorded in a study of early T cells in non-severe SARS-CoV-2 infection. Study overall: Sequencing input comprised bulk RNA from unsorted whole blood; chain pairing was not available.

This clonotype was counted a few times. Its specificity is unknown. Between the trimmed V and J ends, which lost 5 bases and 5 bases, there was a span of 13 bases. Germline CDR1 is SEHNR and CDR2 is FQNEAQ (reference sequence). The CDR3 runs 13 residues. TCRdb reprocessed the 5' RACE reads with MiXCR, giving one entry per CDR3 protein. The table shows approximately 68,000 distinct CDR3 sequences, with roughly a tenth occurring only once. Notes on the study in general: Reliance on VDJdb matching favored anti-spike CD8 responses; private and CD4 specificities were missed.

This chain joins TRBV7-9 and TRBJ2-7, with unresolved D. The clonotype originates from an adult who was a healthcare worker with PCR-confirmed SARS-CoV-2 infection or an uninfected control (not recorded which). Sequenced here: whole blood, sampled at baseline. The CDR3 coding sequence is TGTGCCAGCAGCCCCGTCCGGACGCACGAGCAGTACTTC. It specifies CASSPVRTHEQYF.